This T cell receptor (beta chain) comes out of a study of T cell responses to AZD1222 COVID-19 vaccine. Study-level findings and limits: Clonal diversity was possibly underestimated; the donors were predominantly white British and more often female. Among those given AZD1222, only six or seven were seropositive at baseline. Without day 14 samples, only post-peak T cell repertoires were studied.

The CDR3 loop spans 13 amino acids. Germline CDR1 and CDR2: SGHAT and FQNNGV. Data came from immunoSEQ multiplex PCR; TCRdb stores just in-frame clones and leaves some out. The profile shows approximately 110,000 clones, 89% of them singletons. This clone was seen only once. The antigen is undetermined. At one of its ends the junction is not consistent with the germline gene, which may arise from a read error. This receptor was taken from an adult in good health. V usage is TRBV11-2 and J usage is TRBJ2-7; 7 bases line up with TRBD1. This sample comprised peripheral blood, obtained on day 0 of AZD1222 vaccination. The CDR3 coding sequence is TGTGCCAGCAGCGTAGACAGGGCCGACGAGCAGTACTTC. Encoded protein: CASSVDRADEQYF.